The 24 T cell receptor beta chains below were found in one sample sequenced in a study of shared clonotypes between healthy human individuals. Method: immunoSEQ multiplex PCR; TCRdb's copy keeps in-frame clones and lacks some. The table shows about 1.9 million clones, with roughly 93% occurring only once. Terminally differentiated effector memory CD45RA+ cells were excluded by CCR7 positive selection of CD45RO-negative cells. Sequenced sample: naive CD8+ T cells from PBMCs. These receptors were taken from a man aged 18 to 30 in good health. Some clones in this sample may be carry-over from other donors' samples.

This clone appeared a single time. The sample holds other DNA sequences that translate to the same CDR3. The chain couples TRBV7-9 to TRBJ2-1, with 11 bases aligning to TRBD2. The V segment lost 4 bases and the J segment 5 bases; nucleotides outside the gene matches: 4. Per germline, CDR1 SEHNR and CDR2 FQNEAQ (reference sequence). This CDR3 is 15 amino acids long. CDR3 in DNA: TGTGCCAGCAGCTCCGGACTAGCGGGTGACAATGAGCAGTTCTTC. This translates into CASSSGLAGDNEQFF. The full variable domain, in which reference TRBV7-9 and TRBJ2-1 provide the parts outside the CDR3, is DTGVSQNPRHKITKRGQNVTFRCDPISEHNRLYWYRQTLGQGPEFLTYFQNEAQLEKSRLLSDRFSAERPKGSFSTLEIQRTEQGDSAMYLCASSSGLAGDNEQFFGPGTRLTVL.

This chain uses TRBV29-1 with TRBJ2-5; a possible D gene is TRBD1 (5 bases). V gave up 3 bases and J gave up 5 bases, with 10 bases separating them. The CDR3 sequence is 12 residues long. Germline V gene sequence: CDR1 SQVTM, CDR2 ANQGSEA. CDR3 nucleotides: TGCAGCGTTGACGGGCCAGGGGAGACCCAGTACTTC. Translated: CSVDGPGETQYF. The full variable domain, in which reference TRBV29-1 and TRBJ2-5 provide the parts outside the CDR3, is SAVISQKPSRDICQRGTSLTIQCQVDSQVTMMFWYRQQPGQSLTLIATANQGSEATYESGFVIDKFPISRPNLTFSTLTVSNMSPEDSSIYLCSVDGPGETQYFGPGTRLLVL.

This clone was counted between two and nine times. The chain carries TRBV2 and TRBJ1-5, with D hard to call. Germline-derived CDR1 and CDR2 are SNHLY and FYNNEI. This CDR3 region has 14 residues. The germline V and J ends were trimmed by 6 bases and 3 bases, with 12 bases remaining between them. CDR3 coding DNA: TGTGCCAGCAGCCACGAGTATAACAATCAGCCCCAGCATTTT. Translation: CASSHEYNNQPQHF.

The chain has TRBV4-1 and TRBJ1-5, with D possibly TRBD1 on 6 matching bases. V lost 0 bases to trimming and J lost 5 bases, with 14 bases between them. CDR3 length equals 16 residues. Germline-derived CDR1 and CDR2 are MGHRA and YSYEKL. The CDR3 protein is CASSQDGVAGDQPQHF. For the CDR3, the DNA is TGCGCCAGCAGCCAAGATGGTGTCGCAGGGGATCAGCCCCAGCATTTT.

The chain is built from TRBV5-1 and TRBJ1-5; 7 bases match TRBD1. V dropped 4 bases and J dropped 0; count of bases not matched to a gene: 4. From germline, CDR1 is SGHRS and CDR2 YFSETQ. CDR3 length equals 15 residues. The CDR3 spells CASSVWTGSNQPQHF. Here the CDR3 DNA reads TGCGCCAGCAGCGTTTGGACAGGTAGCAATCAGCCCCAGCATTTT.

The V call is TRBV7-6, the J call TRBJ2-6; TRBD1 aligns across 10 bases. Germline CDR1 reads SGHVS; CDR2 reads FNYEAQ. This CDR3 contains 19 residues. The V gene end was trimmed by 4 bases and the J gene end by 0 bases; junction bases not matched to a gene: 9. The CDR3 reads CASSSADRGINSGANVLTF. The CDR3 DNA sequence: TGTGCCAGCAGCTCCGCGGACAGGGGGATTAACTCTGGGGCCAACGTCCTGACTTTC. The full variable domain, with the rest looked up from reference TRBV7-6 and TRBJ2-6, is GAGVSQSPRYKVTKRGQDVALRCDPISGHVSLYWYRQALGQGPEFLTYFNYEAQQDKSGLPNDRFSAERPEGSISTLTIQRTEQRDSAMYRCASSSADRGINSGANVLTFGAGSRLTVL.

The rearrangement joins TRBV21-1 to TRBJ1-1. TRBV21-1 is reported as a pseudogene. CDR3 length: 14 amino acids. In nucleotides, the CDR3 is TGTGCCAGCAGCAAGAGGCGTAGGCGTCATGAAGCTTTCTTT. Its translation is CASSKRRRRHEAFF.

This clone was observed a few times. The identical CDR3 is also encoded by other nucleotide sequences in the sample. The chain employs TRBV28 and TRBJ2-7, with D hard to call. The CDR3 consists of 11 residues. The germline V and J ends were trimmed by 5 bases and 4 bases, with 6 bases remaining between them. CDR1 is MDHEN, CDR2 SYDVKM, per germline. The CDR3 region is CASSPHYEQYF. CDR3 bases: TGTGCCAGCAGTCCTCATTACGAGCAGTACTTC. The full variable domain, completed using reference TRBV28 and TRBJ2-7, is DVKVTQSSRYLVKRTGEKVFLECVQDMDHENMFWYRQDPGLGLRLIYFSYDVKMKEKGDIPEGYSVSREKKERFSLILESASTNQTSMYLCASSPHYEQYFGPGTRLTVT.

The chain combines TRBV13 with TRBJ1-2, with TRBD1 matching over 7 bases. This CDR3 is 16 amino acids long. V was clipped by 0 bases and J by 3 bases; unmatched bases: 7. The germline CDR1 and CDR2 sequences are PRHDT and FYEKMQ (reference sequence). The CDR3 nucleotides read TGTGCCAGCAGCTTAGGCCCTCGAGGGGGCCACTATGGCTACACCTTC. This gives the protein CASSLGPRGGHYGYTF.

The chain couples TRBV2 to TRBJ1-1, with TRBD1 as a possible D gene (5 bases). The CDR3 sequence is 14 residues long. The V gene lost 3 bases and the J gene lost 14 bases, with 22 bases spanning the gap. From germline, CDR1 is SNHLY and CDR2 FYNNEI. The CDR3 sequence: CASSDSSGGGDLFF. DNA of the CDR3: TGTGCCAGCAGTGATAGCAGCGGGGGTGGGGATCTCTTCTTT.

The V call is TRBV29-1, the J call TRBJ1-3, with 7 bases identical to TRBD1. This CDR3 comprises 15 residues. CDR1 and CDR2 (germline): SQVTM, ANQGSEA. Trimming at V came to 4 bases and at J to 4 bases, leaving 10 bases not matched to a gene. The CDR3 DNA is TGCAGCGTTGCGGGGACGACAGGGACCGGAAACACCATATATTTT. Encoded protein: CSVAGTTGTGNTIYF.

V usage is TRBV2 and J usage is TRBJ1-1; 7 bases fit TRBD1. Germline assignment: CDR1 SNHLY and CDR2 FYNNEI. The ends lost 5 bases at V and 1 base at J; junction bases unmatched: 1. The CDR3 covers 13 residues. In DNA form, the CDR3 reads TGTGCCAGCAGTACAGGGGAGAACACTGAAGCTTTCTTT. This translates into CASSTGENTEAFF.

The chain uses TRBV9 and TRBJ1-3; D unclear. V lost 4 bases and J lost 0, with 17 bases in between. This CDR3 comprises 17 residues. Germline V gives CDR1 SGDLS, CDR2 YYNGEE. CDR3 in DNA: TGTGCCAGCAGCCCAATTGCAGGACCAAGCTCTGGAAACACCATATATTTT. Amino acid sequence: CASSPIAGPSSGNTIYF.

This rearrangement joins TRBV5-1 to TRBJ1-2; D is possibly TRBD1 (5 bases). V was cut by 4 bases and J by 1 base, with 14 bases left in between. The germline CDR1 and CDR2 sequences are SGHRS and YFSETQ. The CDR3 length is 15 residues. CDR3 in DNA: TGCGCCAGCAGCGCCAAACTCCAGGGTAACTATGGCTACACCTTC. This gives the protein CASSAKLQGNYGYTF.

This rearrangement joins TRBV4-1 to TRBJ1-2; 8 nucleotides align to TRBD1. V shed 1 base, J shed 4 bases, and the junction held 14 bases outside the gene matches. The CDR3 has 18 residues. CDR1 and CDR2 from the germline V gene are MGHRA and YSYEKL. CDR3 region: CASSQASLAGGVRYGYTF. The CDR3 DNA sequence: TGCGCCAGCAGCCAAGCGTCCCTGGCAGGGGGCGTCCGCTATGGCTACACCTTC.

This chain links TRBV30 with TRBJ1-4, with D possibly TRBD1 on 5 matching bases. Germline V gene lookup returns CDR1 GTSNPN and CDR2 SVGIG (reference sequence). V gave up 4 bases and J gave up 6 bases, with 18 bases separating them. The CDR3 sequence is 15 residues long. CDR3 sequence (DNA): TGTGCCTGGACCCCCGGCGCCGGGGGGGATGAAAAACTGTTTTTT. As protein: CAWTPGAGGDEKLFF.

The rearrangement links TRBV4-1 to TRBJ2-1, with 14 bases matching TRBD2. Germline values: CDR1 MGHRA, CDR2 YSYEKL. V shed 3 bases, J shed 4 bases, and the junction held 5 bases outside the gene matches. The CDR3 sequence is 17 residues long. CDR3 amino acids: CASSQGTSGSFYNEQFF. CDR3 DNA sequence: TGCGCCAGCAGCCAGGGGACTAGCGGGAGTTTTTACAATGAGCAGTTCTTC.

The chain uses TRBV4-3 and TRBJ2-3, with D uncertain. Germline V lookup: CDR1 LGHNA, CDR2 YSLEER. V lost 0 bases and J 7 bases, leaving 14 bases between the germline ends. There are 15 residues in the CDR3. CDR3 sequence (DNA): TGCGCCAGCAGCCAAGATAGAAAGGGATTAAATACGCAGTATTTT. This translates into CASSQDRKGLNTQYF.

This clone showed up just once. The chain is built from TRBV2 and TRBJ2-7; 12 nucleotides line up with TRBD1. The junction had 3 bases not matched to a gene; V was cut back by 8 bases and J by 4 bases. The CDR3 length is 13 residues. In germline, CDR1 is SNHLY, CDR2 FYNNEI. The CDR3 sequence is CASWGQGAYEQYF. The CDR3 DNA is TGTGCCAGCTGGGGACAGGGGGCGTACGAGCAGTACTTC.

The CDR3 spells CASSLMASGEEYNEQFF. CDR3 in DNA: TGTGCCAGCAGTTTAATGGCTAGCGGGGAGGAGTACAATGAGCAGTTCTTC. This sequence joins TRBV28 and TRBJ2-1; 9 bases are shared with TRBD2. Germline V gives CDR1 MDHEN, CDR2 SYDVKM. This CDR3 comprises 17 residues. V dropped 2 bases and J dropped 4; count of bases not matched to a gene: 9.

The CDR3 DNA reads as TGTGCCAGCAGTTTATTGGGACAGCTTTACACTGAAGCTTTCTTT. Protein sequence: CASSLLGQLYTEAFF. V gene TRBV28 combines with J gene TRBJ1-1, with 7 bases that match TRBD1. Germline V gene lookup returns CDR1 MDHEN and CDR2 SYDVKM. The CDR3 covers 15 residues. V lost 1 base, J lost 3 bases, and 5 bases stayed unmatched.

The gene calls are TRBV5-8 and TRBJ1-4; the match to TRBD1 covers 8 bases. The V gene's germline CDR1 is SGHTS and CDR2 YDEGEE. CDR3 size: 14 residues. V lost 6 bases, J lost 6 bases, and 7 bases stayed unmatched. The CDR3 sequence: CASTSPRGHEKLFF. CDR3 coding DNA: TGTGCCAGCACCTCCCCCAGGGGGCATGAAAAACTGTTTTTT.

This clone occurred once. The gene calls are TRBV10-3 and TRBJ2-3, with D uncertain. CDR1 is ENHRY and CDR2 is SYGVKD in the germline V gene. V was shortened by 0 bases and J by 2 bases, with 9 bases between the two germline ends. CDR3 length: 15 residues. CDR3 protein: CAISESRAHTDTQYF. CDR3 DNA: TGTGCCATCAGTGAGTCTAGGGCCCACACAGATACGCAGTATTTT.

In DNA form, the CDR3 reads TGTGCCACCTCCCCGGCGGGACTCCCTTTACCCCTTGGGAATGAGCAGTTCTTC. Translated: CATSPAGLPLPLGNEQFF. This rearrangement joins TRBV5-6 to TRBJ2-1; D perhaps matches TRBD2 (6 bases). Germline V gives CDR1 SGHDT, CDR2 YYEEEE. This CDR3 is built from 18 residues. The germline V and J ends were trimmed by 9 bases and 7 bases, with 32 bases remaining between them.